The entry below describes one TCR beta chain. Antigen specificity is unknown. The data are from a study of CD8 T cells in Susac syndrome. Study-level points and caveats: The study acknowledged a relatively small number of individuals in its TCR sequencing and HLA analysis.

Random-hexamer reverse transcription was applied to roughly 0.5 to 1 ug RNA. The TCR beta CDR3 was amplified by immunoSEQ multiplex PCR across 54 Vbeta, 13 Jbeta. Using its own MiXCR run on the immunoSEQ multiplex PCR reads, TCRdb lists one record per CDR3 protein. The sample has some 110,000 distinct CDR3 sequences, 85% to 95% seen once. It was negative isolation that provided the CD8+ and CD4+ T cells, whereas TEMRA cells were enriched by FACS. Germline V gene lookup returns CDR1 SEHNR and CDR2 FQNEAQ (reference sequence). The V and J ends lost 5 bases and 6 bases respectively, with 10 bases between them. This CDR3 spans 13 amino acids.

This chain uses TRBV7-9 with TRBJ2-2; D is ambiguous. The sequence was collected from a human donor with multiple sclerosis. Sample: CD8+ T cells from PBMCs. CDR3 region: CASSPPRSGELFF. CDR3 DNA: TGTGCCAGCAGCCCTCCGAGGTCCGGGGAGCTGTTTTTT. The complete variable domain, with remaining parts taken from reference TRBV7-9 and TRBJ2-2, reads DTGVSQNPRHKITKRGQNVTFRCDPISEHNRLYWYRQTLGQGPEFLTYFQNEAQLEKSRLLSDRFSAERPKGSFSTLEIQRTEQGDSAMYLCASSPPRSGELFFGEGSRLTVL.